The T cell receptor (beta chain) described here comes from a study of cytomegalovirus exposure and HLA in healthy donors. Overall study findings and caveats: A classifier reportedly called cytomegalovirus status with high sensitivity and specificity. Productive status was seen about 90% or about 30% of the time for most TCR beta V segments in an earlier analysis. In a later analysis, the majority of CMV-associated beta chains seemingly showed HLA restriction.

Researchers ran the PCR with 60 Vbeta and 13 Jbeta primers. Some clones are missing from TCRdb's copy, which holds only in-frame ones; the method was immunoSEQ multiplex PCR. The sample records some 140,000 clones, 82% being singletons. The CDR3 is 14 amino acids. Germline assignment: CDR1 ENHRY and CDR2 SYGVKD. Trimming removed 1 base from V and 2 bases from J, with 8 bases in between. About this clone itself: Antigen specificity is unknown.

Sequenced: PBMCs. The gene calls are TRBV10-3 and TRBJ2-5; the D gene is possibly TRBD1 (6 bases). This TCR derives from a woman between 45 and 60 years old in good health and CMV-seropositive. The CDR3 DNA is TGTGCCATCAGTGAGTTGGACAGTCAAGAGACCCAGTACTTC. It is translated as CAISELDSQETQYF.